The clone carrying this TCR beta chain was observed a few times. Its cognate antigen is unknown. These data originate in a study of vaccination and CD4 T cells after COVID-19. Study-wide background: Overlapping spike peptides served as the stimulus for the cells. These peptides came from SARS-CoV-2 and from the common cold coronaviruses HCoV-NL63, HCoV-OC43 and HCoV-229E.

Oncomine TCR Beta short-read sequencing was applied to DNA from cultured CD4+ T cells. TCRdb recomputed calls from the PCR reads with MiXCR, one row per CDR3 protein. This table has 15,000 to 20,000 distinct CDR3 sequences, about a third appearing once. The treatment is: roughly 11-day PBMC culture with coronavirus spike peptide pools or control peptides (ViraFEST assay). The CDR3 contains 13 residues. The V segment lost 4 bases and the J segment 3 bases; nucleotides outside the gene matches: 0. The germline V gene encodes CDR1 MGHDK and CDR2 SYGVNS. This receptor was obtained from a human donor who received a COVID-19 vaccine. Sequencing used CD4+ T cells from blood, cultured in vitro, obtained before SARS-CoV-2 vaccination. The chain has TRBV25-1 and TRBJ1-1; 9 positions agree with TRBD1. CDR3 amino acids: CASSGTGDTEAFF. In DNA form, the CDR3 reads TGTGCCAGCAGTGGGACAGGGGACACTGAAGCTTTCTTT.